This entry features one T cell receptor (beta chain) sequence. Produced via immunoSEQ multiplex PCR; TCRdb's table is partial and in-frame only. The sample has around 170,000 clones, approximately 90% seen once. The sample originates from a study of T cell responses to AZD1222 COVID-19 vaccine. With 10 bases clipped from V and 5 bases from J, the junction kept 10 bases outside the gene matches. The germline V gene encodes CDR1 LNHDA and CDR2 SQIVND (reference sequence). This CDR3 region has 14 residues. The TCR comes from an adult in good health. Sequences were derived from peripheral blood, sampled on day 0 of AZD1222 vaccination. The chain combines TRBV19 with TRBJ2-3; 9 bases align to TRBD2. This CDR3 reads CATRKREAVDTQYF. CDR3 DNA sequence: TGTGCCACCAGGAAGCGGGAGGCTGTAGATACGCAGTATTTT.